Presented here are 9 T cell receptor beta chains from one specimen sequenced in a study of blood T cells in healthy people across ages. Alongside a J-beta primer mix, a sample-barcoded 5' primer served in a second PCR lasting 7 to 11 cycles. Via MiXCR, TCRdb re-called the 5' RACE reads, giving one row per CDR3 protein. This sample yields hundreds of thousands of distinct CDR3 sequences, of which about 52% are seen a single time; approximately 32% belongs to the top ten. The sample comprised blood. All receptors come from a woman aged 55-70 years in good health.

This chain uses TRBV6-5 with TRBJ2-7; 7 bases match TRBD1. Germline V gene data show CDR1 as MNHEY and CDR2 as SVGAGI. The CDR3 runs 15 residues. J lost 1 base, V lost 1 base, and 4 bases had no gene match. The chain's CDR3 is CASSYWGQNSYEQYF. As DNA, the CDR3 is TGTGCCAGCAGTTACTGGGGACAGAATTCCTACGAGCAGTACTTC.

This chain connects TRBV30 to TRBJ2-4; 7 nucleotides align to TRBD2. Matching the DNA end better, TRBJ2-7 makes the J call doubtful. Germline V gene lookup returns CDR1 GTSNPN and CDR2 SVGIG (reference sequence). The CDR3 covers 13 residues. CDR3 in DNA: TGTGCCTGGAGTGCTGGGACTACCTACGAGCAGTACTTC. Translation: CAWSAGTTYEQYF.

A single count supports this clonotype. The rearrangement links TRBV5-1 to TRBJ2-2, with D possibly TRBD2 on 6 matching bases. The germline V and J ends were trimmed by 2 bases and 7 bases, with 9 bases remaining between them. Germline-derived CDR1 and CDR2 are SGHRS and YFSETQ. The CDR3 runs to 13 residues. CDR3 coding DNA: TGCGCCAGCAGCTTCGGAGGGGACGGGGAGCTGTTTTTT. Amino acids: CASSFGGDGELFF. The complete variable domain, with remaining parts taken from reference TRBV5-1 and TRBJ2-2, reads KAGVTQTPRYLIKTRGQQVTLSCSPISGHRSVSWYQQTPGQGLQFLFEYFSETQRNKGNFPGRFSGRQFSNSRSEMNVSTLELGDSALYLCASSFGGDGELFFGEGSRLTVL.

The chain uses TRBV20-1 and TRBJ2-7; 8 nucleotides agree with TRBD2. The junction had 13 bases not matched to a gene; V was cut back by 6 bases and J by 3 bases. The CDR3 is 15 amino acids. Looked up from germline, CDR1 is DFQATT and CDR2 is SNEGSKA (reference sequence). The CDR3 protein is CSADESGTRIYEQYF. DNA for the CDR3: TGCAGTGCGGACGAATCCGGGACTAGAATCTACGAGCAGTACTTC.

V usage is TRBV29-1 and J usage is TRBJ1-1; D may be TRBD1 (6 bases). Germline CDR1 reads SQVTM; CDR2 reads ANQGSEA. The CDR3 runs 13 residues. The ends were cut back, 4 bases at V and 0 bases at J, with 9 bases in the middle. CDR3 sequence reads: CSVGGPVNTEAFF. The CDR3 DNA follows: TGCAGCGTTGGGGGGCCAGTGAACACTGAAGCTTTCTTT.

A note on this clonotype: A read error may explain this, as a much larger clone is one base away. The chain carries TRBV10-3 and TRBJ2-1; D is ambiguous. Germline assignment: CDR1 ENHRY and CDR2 SYGVKD. This CDR3 is built from 14 residues. CDR3 coding DNA: TGTGCCATCAGTGAGTCAGGGTCGTACAATGAGCAGTCCTTC. Amino acids: CAISESGSYNEQSF.

The chain is built from TRBV12-3 or TRBV12-4 and TRBJ2-3; a possible D gene is TRBD2 (7 bases). Trimming cost V 6 bases and J 3 bases, with 19 bases left between them. This CDR3 is built from 16 residues. In DNA, the CDR3 is TGTGCCAGCAGCCCTGGGGGCAGGGGAGGGACAGATACGCAGTATTTT. It yields the protein CASSPGGRGGTDTQYF.

The chain has TRBV7-2 and TRBJ2-7, with D perhaps given as TRBD1 or TRBD2 (5 bases each). CDR3 length equals 16 residues. Germline V lookup: CDR1 SGHTA, CDR2 FQGNSA. Trimming cost V 1 base and J 1 base, with 14 bases left between them. In DNA form, the CDR3 reads TGTGCCAGCAGCTTAGGAGGGTTTGCAGGGTCCTACGAGCAGTACTTC. Translation gives CASSLGGFAGSYEQYF.

The chain combines TRBV20-1 with TRBJ2-7, with 10 bases identical to TRBD1. With V trimmed by 4 bases and J by 2 bases, 8 bases remained unmatched. The CDR3 consists of 15 residues. Germline assignment: CDR1 DFQATT and CDR2 SNEGSKA (reference sequence). The CDR3 sequence is CSANSSGQGTYEQYF. The CDR3 bases are TGCAGTGCTAATTCATCGGGACAGGGGACCTACGAGCAGTACTTC.